The source of this T cell receptor (beta chain) is a study of T cells in localized non-small cell lung cancer. Study conclusions and caveats: A denser population of T cells in blood accompanied longer overall survival. Appearances in adjacent lung were noted for a median 57 of the top 100 tumor clones. Multi-region tumor sequencing was not done, so intratumor heterogeneity could not be excluded. Uninvolved adjacent lung showed the highest T cell clonality, exceeding tumor.

Repertoires were generated with immunoSEQ multiplex PCR, while TCRdb's copy carries only in-frame clones and drops some. This sample has 70,000 to 95,000 clones, with roughly 93% found just once. With respect to this clone: Its antigen remains unknown.

V gave up 4 bases and J gave up 7 bases; unmatched junction bases: 9. The CDR3 sequence is 16 residues long. Germline V CDR1 and CDR2: MNHEY, SVGAGI. Sequenced material: PBMCs, taken before any cancer treatment. The chain combines TRBV6-5 with TRBJ2-1; TRBD2 agrees at 11 bases. The receptor's source is a woman aged 40 to 75 with stage II squamous cell lung carcinoma. In DNA, the CDR3 is TGTGCCAGCAGTTCGGGGTTATTAGCGGGAGGGAATGAGCAGTTCTTC. It yields the protein CASSSGLLAGGNEQFF.